This T cell receptor beta chain emerged from a study of T cell responses to AZD1222 COVID-19 vaccine (dated by TCRdb to about 2021). At the level of the whole study: AZD1222 recipients with second doses at about 4 weeks or about 12 weeks were pooled, because spike-specific TCR depth and breadth did not differ between schedules. TCR sequencing covered fewer than 250 trial participants: 207 given two doses of AZD1222 and approximately 25 given two doses of MenACWY control vaccine. Trial participants were enrolled into age subgroups of 18-55, 56-69 and 70-plus years, which contained around 150, 29 and 61 TCR-sequenced participants, respectively.

The time point tag for this specimen amounts to: baseline before first vaccination. Vaccinee samples came from UK trials COV001 and COV002, including a single-blind randomized controlled phase 2/3 trial of AZD1222 (ChAdOx1 nCoV-19) in healthy adults. For TCRbeta chain sequencing, PBMC samples from trial participants were taken at day 0 and at day 28 after the second dose. The study at large found these results: Reportedly, close to half of the unique spike-specific TCRs recognized epitopes lying outside the regions that are mutated in the B.1.351 and B.1.1.7 variants. Because no day 14 peak-response samples were available, repertoires were characterized only after the peak T cell response. After two AZD1222 doses, both the breadth and the depth of spike-specific TCRs were significantly higher than at day 0 and than in MenACWY recipients. Only five or six AZD1222 recipients were SARS-CoV-2 seropositive at baseline, limiting conclusions about previously exposed vaccinees. The 56-69-year group was small, and its depth increase did not reach significance, likely because of low power. The whole spike protein was spanned by vaccine-associated CD4 TCRs, and dominant responses were seen in regions 160-218 and 743-854. Most participants were white British and females outnumbered males, and the authors suggested that clonal diversity may have been underestimated.

CDR1 and CDR2 were assigned from the germline V gene as MDHEN and SYDVKM. Taken from cysteine to phenylalanine, the CDR3 has 15 residues. Solely the CDR3 DNA is kept, with 45 bases framed from the first base. Deletion took 5 bases off V and 0 bases off J, with a span of 11 bases between the germline ends. As regards this clone: Its antigen is currently not known. No qualities accompany the bases; no much larger clone lies one base away.

The CDR3 regions of human TCRbeta chains were analyzed by immunosequencing. As for the authors' bioinformatics: Repertoire TCRs were matched against a reference library of SARS-CoV-2-specific TCRs generated with the MIRA antigen-specificity platform. Breadth was defined as the fraction of unique TCRs that were SARS-CoV-2-associated, and depth was defined as the fraction of total T cells that were SARS-CoV-2-associated. Each spike-specific TCR was assigned to its reactive spike region and to a CD4 or CD8 class using the MIRA data. Log10-transformed breadth and depth values were compared by one-way ANOVA with Sidak's multiple comparisons tests. The table comes from immuneACCESS by way of TCRdb, which keeps in-frame sequences with V and J called. Part of the clones is missing from these tables; in studies checked, under half for an unresolved V gene and the rest for unknown reasons. That table is the source of V, J and clone size, and D and trimming were worked out from the DNA. Within this sample are approximately 120,000 clones, with 93% of them counted one time only. The ten largest clones capture around 3.1% of the sample.

The sequencing used peripheral blood, collected on day 0 of AZD1222 vaccination. This clonotype was obtained from an adult in good health. The chain was built from TRBV28 and TRBJ1-5, with the D gene call left open. The CDR3 in this case is CASSSTEYSNQPQHF. The sequenced DNA is TGTGCCAGCAGTAGCACTGAGTATAGCAATCAGCCCCAGCATTTT.